Below, 22 T cell receptor beta chains from the same sample are listed, as sequenced in a study of regulatory T cells in long-lasting Graves disease. Time point: newly diagnosed GD, antithyroid drugs for less than 3 months. PBMC RNA served as the TCR library source. Arm-PCR with iRepertoire HTBI primers amplified the CDR3 regions for these TCR beta libraries. TCRdb re-called the multiplex PCR reads with MiXCR, one entry per CDR3 protein. Of about 440,000 distinct CDR3 sequences in the sample, about 15% are singletons; the top ten hold about 10%. The sample was also reused in another study, on T cells in Graves' hyperthyroidism and ophthalmopathy.

The sequencing here drew on peripheral blood mononuclear cells (PBMCs), taken at new diagnosis, from a patient treated with antithyroid drugs. These receptors came from a woman aged 25 to 39 with Graves disease.

The rearrangement uses TRBV29-1 and TRBJ1-2; D perhaps matches TRBD1 (5 bases). V was clipped by 6 bases and J by 6 bases, with 14 bases between them. The CDR3 runs to 12 residues. From germline, CDR1 is SQVTM and CDR2 ANQGSEA. CDR3 DNA sequence: TGCAGCGTCGCCACCGGGACGGATGGCTACACCTTC. Encoded protein: CSVATGTDGYTF.

This clonotype occurred many times. V and J are TRBV28 and TRBJ2-3; 8 positions match TRBD1. The germline gives CDR1 MDHEN, CDR2 SYDVKM. The CDR3 spans 16 residues. V was pared by 3 bases and J by 2 bases, with 7 bases of the junction left unmatched. The CDR3 nucleotides are TGTGCCAGCAGTTTTCCGCCAGGGGGCTTCACAGATACGCAGTATTTT. This codes for CASSFPPGGFTDTQYF.

With respect to this clonotype: Only one base separates this from a far larger clonotype, so it likely reflects a read error. The chain uses TRBV6-2 or TRBV6-3 and TRBJ2-5, with 9 positions matching TRBD1. The CDR3 runs 17 residues. Germline CDR1 reads MNHEY; CDR2 reads SVGEGT. With V trimmed by 6 bases and J by 4 bases, 15 bases remained unmatched. The CDR3 reads CASSNPQFTGGVETQYF. Written as DNA, the CDR3 is TGTGCCAGCAGCAATCCTCAGTTTACAGGGGGCGTAGAGACCCAGTACTTC.

This clonotype occurred many times. CDR3 bases: TGCAGTGCTTTTCGGGACAGAACACCTAGGAATTCACCCCTCCACTTT. Translation: CSAFRDRTPRNSPLHF. This chain joins TRBV20-1 and TRBJ1-6; 7 bases are a match to TRBD1. Germline loops: CDR1 DFQATT, CDR2 SNEGSKA (reference sequence). The CDR3 is made up of 16 amino acids. V was pared by 5 bases and J by 7 bases, with 14 bases of the junction left unmatched.

This clonotype was detected ten times or more. The chain couples TRBV18 to TRBJ2-5, with 8 bases fitting TRBD1. V was pared by 5 bases and J by 5 bases, with 16 bases of the junction left unmatched. Per the germline V gene, CDR1 is KGHSH and CDR2 is LQKENI. This CDR3 is built from 17 residues. CDR3 nucleotide sequence: TGTGCCAGCTCAACGGACAGGGCGCTAGAGTCTTGGGAGACCCAGTACTTC. Its translation is CASSTDRALESWETQYF.

In its sample, this clonotype was seen many times. The genes are TRBV18 and TRBJ1-2, with a tentative D call TRBD1 (6 bases). Germline values: CDR1 KGHSH, CDR2 LQKENI. V lost 2 bases and J 5 bases, leaving 15 bases between the germline ends. The CDR3 has 15 residues. The CDR3 DNA sequence: TGTGCCAGCTCACCAGGGGCAGGGGATAGTTATGGCTACACCTTC. Translation: CASSPGAGDSYGYTF.

This clonotype was seen at least ten times. This chain links TRBV11-3 with TRBJ1-1, with unresolved D. Trimming cost V 5 bases and J 9 bases, with 16 bases left between them. Germline assignment: CDR1 SGHNT and CDR2 YENEEA. The CDR3 contains 13 residues. The CDR3 loop reads CASSPGGGLKAFF. As DNA, the CDR3 is TGTGCCAGCAGCCCGGGCGGCGGGCTGAAAGCTTTCTTT.

This clonotype has ten or more counts. V is TRBV9 and J is TRBJ1-5, with D tentatively TRBD1 (5 bases). V was clipped by 2 bases and J by 4 bases, with 10 bases between them. CDR1 SGDLS and CDR2 YYNGEE come from the germline V gene. The CDR3 runs to 14 residues. CDR3 bases: TGTGCCAGCAGCGTCGGGACCGCAAATCAGCCCCAGCATTTT. Translated: CASSVGTANQPQHF.

This clonotype came up many times. The V call is TRBV6-1, the J call TRBJ2-1; no definite D call. This CDR3 has 16 amino acids. The V and J ends lost 4 bases and 2 bases respectively, with 15 bases between them. Germline CDR1 and CDR2: MNHNS and SASEGT. Written as DNA, the CDR3 is TGTGCCAGCAGTGCGAAAAGGAGTAGCCCCTACAATGAGCAGTTCTTC. Translated, it gives CASSAKRSSPYNEQFF.

A remark on this clonotype: Germline is not matched at one junction end, which may reflect a read error. This chain joins TRBV5-1 and TRBJ2-3, with TRBD2 identical over 8 bases. Germline values: CDR1 SGHRS, CDR2 YFSETQ. The CDR3 spans 16 residues. The CDR3 reads CASTTLMAGGPDPQYF. CDR3 DNA sequence: TGCGCCAGCACAACTCTTATGGCGGGAGGCCCAGATCCGCAGTATTTT.

In this sample, this clonotype turned up many times. This CDR3 is CASSQGGLAGNQYF. CDR3 nucleotides: TGTGCCAGCAGCCAAGGGGGACTAGCGGGTAACCAGTACTTC. V usage is TRBV3-1 and J usage is TRBJ2-5; the match to TRBD2 covers 12 bases. The CDR3 spans 14 residues. Germline CDR1 and CDR2: LGHDT and YNNKEL (reference sequence). V lost 1 base, J lost 10 bases, and 4 bases stayed unmatched.

The V and J genes are TRBV6-2 or TRBV6-3 and TRBJ2-3; D might be TRBD2 (5 bases). The CDR3 covers 13 residues. Germline CDR1 and CDR2: MNHEY and SVGEGT. With 5 bases removed from V and 6 bases from J, the gap between germline ends came to 12 bases. This CDR3 is CASSGGRGDTQYF. CDR3 DNA: TGTGCCAGCAGTGGCGGACGAGGGGATACGCAGTATTTT.

A remark on this clonotype: A single base is all that separates this from a far larger clone, so a read error is likely. The V gene is TRBV27, the J gene TRBJ2-7; 10 nucleotides line up with TRBD1. V shed 5 bases, J shed 3 bases, and the junction held 7 bases outside the gene matches. The CDR3 loop spans 15 amino acids. Germline CDR1 and CDR2: MNHEY and SMNVEV (reference sequence). In nucleotides, the CDR3 is TGTGCCAGCAGTGACGGGGGACAGGGGAACTACGAGCAGTACTTC. It encodes CASSDGGQGNYEQYF.

This clonotype was recorded at least ten times. V gene TRBV10-3 combines with J gene TRBJ2-1; 8 nucleotides agree with TRBD2. CDR3 length: 14 amino acids. V was pared by 0 bases and J by 15 bases, with 10 bases of the junction left unmatched. The germline V gene has CDR1 ENHRY and CDR2 SYGVKD. The CDR3 DNA reads TGTGCCATCAGTGAGTCGGCAGTGGGGCGGGGGGTGTTCTTC. Its protein product is CAISESAVGRGVFF.

The V call is TRBV20-1, the J call TRBJ2-1, with 7 bases fitting TRBD2. The CDR3 is made up of 16 amino acids. The V gene end was trimmed by 5 bases and the J gene end by 0 bases; junction bases not matched to a gene: 10. Germline V gives CDR1 DFQATT, CDR2 SNEGSKA (reference sequence). The CDR3 DNA follows: TGCAGTGCTCAGAGACCGACTAGCCTCTCCTACAATGAGCAGTTCTTC. It yields the protein CSAQRPTSLSYNEQFF.

This clonotype was counted many times. The rearrangement joins TRBV27 to TRBJ2-1; D remains unclear. The germline V gene encodes CDR1 MNHEY and CDR2 SMNVEV (reference sequence). V dropped 1 base and J dropped 12 bases, with 13 bases sitting between them. The length of the CDR3 is 13 residues. CDR3 sequence reads: CASSLFPRLGQFF. The CDR3 DNA reads TGTGCCAGCAGTTTATTCCCCCGGCTAGGGCAGTTCTTC.

Many counts were recorded for this clonotype. V and J are TRBV28 and TRBJ2-7; D tentatively fits TRBD1 or TRBD2 (5 bases each). CDR1 MDHEN and CDR2 SYDVKM come from the germline V gene. V was clipped by 2 bases and J by 6 bases, with 17 bases between them. This CDR3 has 15 amino acids. In DNA form, the CDR3 reads TGTGCCAGCAGTTTAATTGAGGGGAAGTCCGTCGAGCAGTACTTC. It encodes CASSLIEGKSVEQYF.

The rearrangement joins TRBV5-5 to TRBJ2-7, with D possibly matching TRBD2 (6 bases). Trimming cost V 1 base and J 2 bases, with 13 bases left between them. The CDR3 is 15 residues long. Germline V gives CDR1 SGHKS, CDR2 YYEKEE (reference sequence). The CDR3 loop reads CASSLRIADPYEQYF. CDR3 nucleotides: TGTGCCAGCAGCTTGCGGATAGCGGACCCCTACGAGCAGTACTTC.

This clonotype was counted at least ten times. This chain uses TRBV11-2 with TRBJ2-2; the D gene could be TRBD1 or TRBD2 (5 bases each). V was pared by 5 bases and J by 3 bases, with 25 bases between. CDR1 and CDR2 (germline): SGHAT, FQNNGV. The CDR3 contains 19 residues. In DNA, the CDR3 is TGTGCCAGCAGCCAAGCGCGGTTTCTCGGGACCCAGGACACCGGGGAGCTGTTTTTT. Translating gives CASSQARFLGTQDTGELFF. The variable domain in full, with the rest retrieved from reference TRBV11-2 and TRBJ2-2, is EAGVAQSPRYKIIEKRQSVAFWCNPISGHATLYWYQQILGQGPKLLIQFQNNGVVDDSQLPKDRFSAERLKGVDSTLKIQPAKLEDSAVYLCASSQARFLGTQDTGELFFGEGSRLTVL.

As for this clonotype: Compared with germline, one end of the junction differs, possibly owing to a read error. The chain couples TRBV5-1 to TRBJ2-2; 8 nucleotides match TRBD2. The CDR3 runs 15 residues. Per germline, CDR1 SGHRS and CDR2 YFSETQ. CDR3 sequence reads: CASSLAGGATGELFF. In DNA form, the CDR3 reads TGCGCTAGCAGCTTGGCGGGGGGAGCCACCGGGGAGCTGTTTTTT.

In this sample, this clonotype turned up a few times. V usage is TRBV10-3 and J usage is TRBJ2-7; D is possibly TRBD1 or TRBD2 (7 bases each). V was clipped by 9 bases and J by 1 base, with 10 bases between them. There are 12 residues in the CDR3. CDR1 is ENHRY, CDR2 SYGVKD, per germline. The CDR3 nucleotides are TGTGCCATAGCGGGACAGTCCTACGAGCAGTACTTC. Amino acids: CAIAGQSYEQYF.

This clonotype has at least ten counts. The V call is TRBV27, the J call TRBJ1-2, with 7 bases identical to TRBD1. The CDR3 has 18 amino acids. Germline CDR1 is MNHEY and CDR2 is SMNVEV (reference sequence). J lost 6 bases, V lost 4 bases, and 20 bases had no gene match. The CDR3 DNA follows: TGTGCCAGCAGTTCCCTCTCCGGGACAGAGTTCTCCGGAGATGGCTACACCTTC. It is translated as CASSSLSGTEFSGDGYTF.